This T cell receptor (beta chain) stems from a study of blood T cell repertoires in COVID-19. Study-wide background: Spain, Italy and the United States supplied samples that represented acute and convalescent COVID-19. Sources were T cells, B-cell-depleted T cells, or PBMCs; the material itself was cDNA or gDNA.

Original processing notes: Scientists estimated how many nucleated cells there were by amplifying reference gene primers. Clones were sequenced by immunoSEQ multiplex PCR, and TCRdb holds only the in-frame ones, with some missing. V, J and clone size are those of that table, while D and trimming were read from the DNA. The repertoire holds fewer than 350,000 clones, about 90% seen once, with roughly 1.9% in the top ten. The receptor comes from a woman in her 30s who had recovered from COVID-19. Specimen: peripheral blood.

The CDR3 reads CASSRAGGVEAFF. The CDR3 DNA follows: TGTGCCAGCAGTCGGGCGGGGGGCGTTGAAGCTTTCTTT. V gene TRBV11-2 combines with J gene TRBJ1-1, with TRBD1 as a possible D gene (6 bases). The CDR3 consists of 13 residues. Trimming stripped 6 bases from V and 7 bases from J, with 15 bases between. Germline values: CDR1 SGHAT, CDR2 FQNNGV.